This TCR beta chain was captured in a study of post-analysis software for immune sequencing data. Regarding the study as a whole: Under the F measure, samples that were prepared in one batch clustered strongly together. Roughly five TRBV segments, including TRBV5-6, TRBV5-1 and TRBV20-1, were more frequent in patients than controls. Relative to controls, patients with multiple sclerosis showed significantly lower normalized Chao1 diversity.

TCR beta cDNA libraries included unique molecular identifiers. Researchers reported 400,000 to 550,000 cDNA molecules coming from around 1 to 9.1 million T cells. TCRdb processed the PCR reads anew with MiXCR; each CDR3 protein has one entry. The sample lists hundreds of thousands of distinct CDR3 sequences, roughly 27% occurring once. Regarding this clonotype: Its antigen is still unknown.

Trimming removed 4 bases at V and 5 bases at J, with 6 bases between. This CDR3 has 10 amino acids. The V gene's germline CDR1 is SQVTM and CDR2 ANQGSEA. The sample was blood. This TCR came from a girl aged 10 to 17 with multiple sclerosis. The J gene is TRBJ2-7, the V gene TRBV29-1, with D uncertain. The CDR3 protein is CSVGRDEQYF. CDR3 nucleotides: TGCAGCGTTGGGCGAGACGAGCAGTACTTC.